This is a list of T cell receptor beta chains from one sample in a study of PD-1 and CTLA-4 blockade in melanoma. This table comes from immunoSEQ multiplex PCR, and its TCRdb copy is limited to in-frame clones, with some not included. Of 15,000 to 20,000 clones in the sample, about two thirds were seen once. The source was CD8+ T cells from peripheral blood, collected from a patient given anti-PD-1 treatment. All receptors derive from a human donor with melanoma. Both conserved end residues are part of each CDR3. The D gene is left open where the match is weak. The size of a clone is reported for some rows only, either as once, few or many, or as a class for expanded clones.

cdr3_length d_call clone_size j_call v_call cdr3_aa cdr3_nt
15 NA few TRBJ1-1 TRBV28 CASFNSQGRDTEAFF TGTGCCAGCTTTAACTCACAGGGCAGGGACACTGAAGCTTTCTTT
14 NA NA TRBJ2-7 TRBV6-2/TRBV6-3 CASSPTGRQDEQYF TGTGCCAGCAGTCCAACGGGTCGACAGGACGAGCAGTACTTC
18 TRBD1 NA TRBJ1-1 TRBV2 CASSERWDRGEGNTEAFF TGTGCCAGCAGTGAAAGGTGGGACAGGGGGGAGGGGAACACTGAAGCTTTCTTT
13 NA NA TRBJ1-5 TRBV19 CASSTSDSQPQHF TGTGCCAGTAGTACCTCAGATTCCCAGCCCCAGCATTTT
14 NA few TRBJ1-5 TRBV30 CAWSGGIGNQPQHF TGTGCCTGGAGTGGGGGGATCGGCAATCAGCCCCAGCATTTT
16 TRBD1 NA TRBJ1-1 TRBV27 CASSLLIVGQGTEAFF TGTGCCAGCAGTTTATTGATTGTCGGACAGGGCACTGAAGCTTTCTTT
12 NA NA TRBJ2-7 TRBV7-9 CASSQGQLEQYF TGTGCCAGCAGCCAAGGGCAACTCGAGCAGTACTTC
11 NA NA TRBJ2-1 TRBV27 CASSSRLEQFF TGTGCCAGCAGTTCTAGACTTGAGCAGTTCTTC
16 TRBD2 NA TRBJ2-1 TRBV27 CASSIIAGKTYNEQFF TGTGCCAGCAGTATTATAGCGGGGAAGACCTACAATGAGCAGTTCTTC
11 NA few TRBJ2-5 TRBV19 CASSMVGTQYF TGTGCCAGTAGTATGGTGGGGACCCAGTACTTC
14 TRBD1 few TRBJ1-1 TRBV25-1 CASSLQGWGTEAFF TGTGCCAGCAGCTTACAGGGGTGGGGCACTGAAGCTTTCTTT
16 TRBD2 few TRBJ2-7 TRBV27 CASSPLLAGGSYEQYF TGTGCCAGCAGCCCCTTACTAGCGGGGGGCTCCTACGAGCAGTACTTC
15 NA NA TRBJ2-1 TRBV7-8 CASSYDIPSYNEQFF TGTGCCAGCAGCTACGACATCCCCTCCTACAATGAGCAGTTCTTC
14 NA NA TRBJ1-3 TRBV19 CASSPAGSGNTIYF TGTGCCAGTAGTCCTGCGGGCTCTGGAAACACCATATATTTT
17 NA NA TRBJ1-3 TRBV25-1 CASSEWRGAISGNTIYF TGTGCCAGCAGTGAATGGCGTGGGGCGATCTCTGGAAACACCATATATTTT
17 TRBD2 NA TRBJ2-1 TRBV4-2 CASGPTSGSDLINEQFF TGTGCCAGCGGACCGACCAGCGGGAGTGATTTGATAAATGAGCAGTTCTTC
14 TRBD1 few TRBJ2-1 TRBV6-5 CASSYTGVGNEQFF TGTGCCAGCAGTTACACAGGGGTCGGGAATGAGCAGTTCTTC
17 NA NA TRBJ2-5 TRBV19 CASSISRPVLGPETQYF TGTGCCAGTAGTATTTCTCGTCCCGTGCTTGGACCGGAGACCCAGTACTTC
14 NA NA TRBJ1-2 TRBV7-9 CASSLGGSLYGYTF TGTGCCAGCAGCTTAGGGGGCAGTCTCTATGGCTACACCTTC
14 NA NA TRBJ1-2 TRBV24-1 CATSDLSRGYGYTF TGTGCCACCAGTGATTTGTCCCGCGGCTATGGCTACACCTTC
15 NA NA TRBJ2-7 TRBV20-1 CSASKGGEGVGEQYF TGCAGTGCTAGTAAAGGCGGGGAGGGGGTAGGGGAGCAGTACTTC
16 NA NA TRBJ2-4 TRBV7-9 CASSLGERAAENIQYF TGTGCCAGCAGCTTAGGAGAAAGGGCCGCGGAGAACATTCAGTACTTC
16 NA once TRBJ2-1 TRBV19 CASSIRRLGGDNEQFF TGTGCCAGTAGTATCCGGCGACTAGGCGGGGACAATGAGCAGTTCTTC
13 NA NA TRBJ1-2 TRBV12-3/TRBV12-4 CASSFRGGYGYTF TGTGCCAGCAGTTTCAGGGGCGGGTATGGCTACACCTTC
14 NA NA TRBJ2-1 TRBV7-9 CASSLGSTYNEQFF TGTGCCAGCAGCTTAGGATCTACTTACAATGAGCAGTTCTTC
14 NA once TRBJ1-1 TRBV10-3 CAIRGLGGNTEAFF TGTGCCATCAGGGGCCTAGGGGGTAACACTGAAGCTTTCTTT
12 NA NA TRBJ1-4 TRBV4-1 CASSQEGEKLFF TGCGCCAGCAGCCAAGAAGGTGAAAAACTGTTTTTT
12 NA few TRBJ2-7 TRBV30 CAWSRDSHEQYF TGTGCCTGGAGCCGGGACTCCCACGAGCAGTACTTC
14 NA once TRBJ1-2 TRBV4-1 CASSPRGGANGYTF TGCGCCAGCAGCCCCCGTGGGGGGGCGAATGGCTACACCTTC
15 NA NA TRBJ2-7 TRBV7-7 CASSLGQGTSYEQYF TGTGCTAGCAGCTTAGGGCAGGGGACGTCCTACGAGCAGTACTTC
12 NA few TRBJ1-2 TRBV7-9 CASSLGGNGYTF TGTGCCAGCAGCTTAGGGGGGAATGGCTACACCTTC
12 TRBD1 NA TRBJ1-1 TRBV12-5 CASGTGDTEAFF TGTGCTAGTGGGACAGGGGACACTGAAGCTTTCTTT